This T cell receptor beta chain comes out of a study of control samples from healthy donors and cancer patients. This clone was counted a single time. Some clones are missing from TCRdb's copy, which holds only in-frame ones; the method was immunoSEQ multiplex PCR. Of fewer than 90,000 clones in the sample, 85% to 90% were seen once. Germline V CDR1 and CDR2: GTSNPN, SVGIG (reference sequence). V gave up 1 base and J gave up 4 bases, with 7 bases separating them. The CDR3 is 13 residues long. This TCR was sampled from a woman in her fifties or sixties with head and neck cancer. The sequencing sample was made of PBMCs. The chain carries TRBV30 and TRBJ1-4; D gene unclear. In nucleotides, the CDR3 is TGTGCCTGGAGTGACAGTATTAATGAAAAACTGTTTTTT. This sequence encodes CAWSDSINEKLFF.